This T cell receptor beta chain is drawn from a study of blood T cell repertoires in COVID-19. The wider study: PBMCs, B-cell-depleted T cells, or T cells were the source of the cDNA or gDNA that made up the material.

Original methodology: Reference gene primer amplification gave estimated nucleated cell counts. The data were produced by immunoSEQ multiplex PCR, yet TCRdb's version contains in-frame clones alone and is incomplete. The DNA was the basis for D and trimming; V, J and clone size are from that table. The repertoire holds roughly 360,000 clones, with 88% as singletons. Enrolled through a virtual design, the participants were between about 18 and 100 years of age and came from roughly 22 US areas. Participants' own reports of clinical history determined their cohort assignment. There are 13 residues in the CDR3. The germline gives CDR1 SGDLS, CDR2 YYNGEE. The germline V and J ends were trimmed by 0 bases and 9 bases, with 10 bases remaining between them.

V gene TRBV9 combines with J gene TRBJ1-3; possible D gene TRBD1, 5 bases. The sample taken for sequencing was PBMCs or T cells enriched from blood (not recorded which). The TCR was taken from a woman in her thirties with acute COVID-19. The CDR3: CASSVDGQGTIYF. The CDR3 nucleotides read TGTGCCAGCAGCGTAGACGGGCAGGGCACCATATATTTT. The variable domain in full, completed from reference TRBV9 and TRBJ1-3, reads DSGVTQTPKHLITATGQRVTLRCSPRSGDLSVYWYQQSLDQGLQFLIQYYNGEERAKGNILERFSAQQFPDLHSELNLSSLELGDSALYFCASSVDGQGTIYFGEGSWLTVV.